One sample yielded the 10 T cell receptor beta chains listed below, sequenced in a study of cytomegalovirus exposure and HLA in healthy donors. Primers included in the PCR were 60 Vbeta and 13 Jbeta primers. The method was immunoSEQ multiplex PCR; TCRdb's version includes in-frame clones alone and lacks a portion of them. The repertoire holds about 300,000 clones, 86% seen once, with roughly 4% in the top ten. The sample taken for sequencing was PBMCs. The receptors derive from a man between 35 and 55 years old in good health and CMV-seropositive.

V gene TRBV6-4 combines with J gene TRBJ2-5; maybe TRBD2 (5 bases). From germline, CDR1 is MRHNA and CDR2 SNTAGT. CDR3 length equals 14 residues. V lost 3 bases to trimming and J lost 2 bases, with 10 bases between them. As DNA, the CDR3 is TGTGCCAGCAGTGAACCGGGCGGGCAAGAGACCCAGTACTTC. Protein sequence: CASSEPGGQETQYF.

This sequence joins TRBV7-9 and TRBJ1-4; 7 positions agree with TRBD1. CDR1 is SEHNR, CDR2 FQNEAQ, per germline (reference sequence). The length of the CDR3 is 15 residues. J was trimmed by 3 bases and V by 0 bases; bases with no gene match: 1. For the CDR3, the DNA is TGTGCCAGCAGCTTAGCGGGGACAGCTAATGAAAAACTGTTTTTT. Encoded protein: CASSLAGTANEKLFF.

The chain links TRBV7-2 to TRBJ2-5; 10 nucleotides agree with TRBD2. V shed 1 base and J 5 bases; nucleotides not matched to a gene: 7. The CDR3 runs to 16 residues. Germline V gives CDR1 SGHTA, CDR2 FQGNSA. Here the CDR3 reads CASSLGRLAGDETQYF. DNA of the CDR3: TGTGCCAGCAGCTTAGGAAGGCTAGCGGGAGACGAGACCCAGTACTTC.

The genes are TRBV9 and TRBJ2-1; 13 bases match TRBD2. The CDR3 spans 16 residues. Germline trimming cut 4 bases from V and 5 bases from J; bases unmatched to any gene: 6. Germline V gene data show CDR1 as SGDLS and CDR2 as YYNGEE. The CDR3 protein is CASSTWTSGRDNEQFF. The CDR3, as DNA: TGTGCCAGCAGCACCTGGACTAGCGGGAGAGACAATGAGCAGTTCTTC.

The V and J genes are TRBV5-3 and TRBJ2-7, with D perhaps TRBD2 (6 bases). TRBV5-3 qualifies as an ORF whose function is uncertain. This CDR3 has 14 residues. V shed 5 bases and J shed 3 bases, with 15 bases lying between them. The CDR3 DNA reads TGTGCCAGAAGTACCGGGACGGGGGTCTACGAGCAGTACTTC. Amino acid sequence: CARSTGTGVYEQYF.

The V gene is TRBV6-5, the J gene TRBJ1-1; the D gene is possibly TRBD1 (6 bases). V dropped 2 bases and J dropped 1 base, with 11 bases sitting between them. The germline V gene encodes CDR1 MNHEY and CDR2 SVGAGI. The CDR3 spans 15 residues. The CDR3 DNA is TGTGCCAGCAGTTACCCGAAGGGACAGAACACTGAAGCTTTCTTT. It encodes CASSYPKGQNTEAFF.

The chain is built from TRBV5-4 and TRBJ2-6; 7 nucleotides align to TRBD2. Germline-derived CDR1 and CDR2 are SGHNT and YYREEE (reference sequence). The CDR3 is 15 residues long. Germline trimming cut 4 bases from V and 2 bases from J; bases unmatched to any gene: 3. The CDR3 loop is CASSPGRAGANVLTF. DNA of the CDR3: TGTGCCAGCAGCCCTGGGAGGGCTGGGGCCAACGTCCTGACTTTC. The full variable domain, completed using reference TRBV5-4 and TRBJ2-6, is ETGVTQSPTHLIKTRGQQVTLRCSSQSGHNTVSWYQQALGQGPQFIFQYYREEENGRGNFPPRFSGLQFPNYSSELNVNALELDDSALYLCASSPGRAGANVLTFGAGSRLTVL.

The chain is built from TRBV4-1 and TRBJ2-2; 8 positions agree with TRBD1. Germline loops: CDR1 MGHRA, CDR2 YSYEKL. Losses at the gene ends were 4 bases for V and 5 bases for J; bases not matched to a gene: 12. The CDR3 spans 17 residues. Here the CDR3 reads CASSRSGQVVGTGELFF. The CDR3, as DNA: TGCGCCAGCAGCCGCTCGGGACAGGTCGTTGGGACCGGGGAGCTGTTTTTT.

This CDR3 is CASSQDITSGVSYEQYF. The CDR3 DNA is TGCGCCAGCAGCCAAGATATTACTAGCGGGGTCTCCTACGAGCAGTACTTC. The chain links TRBV4-3 to TRBJ2-7; TRBD2 matches 10 bases. The CDR3 contains 17 residues. Unmatched junction bases numbered 5, after V lost 0 bases and J lost 0 bases. CDR1 LGHNA and CDR2 YSLEER come from the germline V gene.

The rearrangement links TRBV27 to TRBJ2-7; 7 positions agree with TRBD1. V gave up 6 bases and J gave up 5 bases; unmatched junction bases: 4. Looked up from germline, CDR1 is MNHEY and CDR2 is SMNVEV (reference sequence). The CDR3 is made up of 12 amino acids. The CDR3 here is CASSPQGDEQYF. The CDR3, as DNA: TGTGCCAGCAGCCCTCAGGGGGACGAGCAGTACTTC.